This record concerns one TCR beta chain sequence. Sequenced by immunoSEQ multiplex PCR; TCRdb stores in-frame clones only, minus some. The repertoire holds over 200,000 clones, approximately 86% seen once, with more than 2.5% in the top ten. The data stem from a study of blood T cell repertoires in COVID-19. Overall study: In each case, the material was cDNA or gDNA derived from T cells, B-cell-depleted T cells, or PBMCs.

The V gene end was trimmed by 6 bases and the J gene end by 7 bases; junction bases not matched to a gene: 7. Germline CDR1 is SNHLY and CDR2 is FYNNEI. The CDR3 is 14 amino acids. The rearrangement uses TRBV2 and TRBJ1-2; 11 nucleotides agree with TRBD1. The sequence was collected from a woman aged 25 to 45 who had recovered from COVID-19. The sample consisted of peripheral blood. The CDR3 spells CASSEDRGLFGYTF. DNA of the CDR3: TGTGCCAGCAGCGAGGACAGGGGGCTTTTTGGCTACACCTTC.